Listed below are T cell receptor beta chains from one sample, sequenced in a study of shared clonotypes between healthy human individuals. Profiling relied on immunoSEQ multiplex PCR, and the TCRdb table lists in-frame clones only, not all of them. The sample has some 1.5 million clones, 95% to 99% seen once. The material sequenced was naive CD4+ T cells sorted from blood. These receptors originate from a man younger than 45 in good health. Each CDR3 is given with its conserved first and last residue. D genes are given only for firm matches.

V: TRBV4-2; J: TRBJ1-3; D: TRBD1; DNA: TGTGCCAGCAGCCAAGCGGGGACAGGGGAAAACACCATATATTTT; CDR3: CASSQAGTGENTIYF
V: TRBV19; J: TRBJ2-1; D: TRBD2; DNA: TGTGCCAGTATGCGACTAGCGGGGATCTACAATGAGCAGTTCTTC; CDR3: CASMRLAGIYNEQFF
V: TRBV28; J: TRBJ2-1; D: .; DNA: TGTGCCAGCAGTTCCCAAGTCGGTAGCGGAAGCTACAATGAGCAGTTCTTC; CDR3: CASSSQVGSGSYNEQFF
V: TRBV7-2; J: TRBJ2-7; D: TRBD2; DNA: TGTGCCAGCAGCTTAGGGGCGGGAGAAGGGAAGTACTTC; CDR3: CASSLGAGEGKYF
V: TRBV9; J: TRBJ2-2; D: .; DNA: TGTGCCAGCAGCGTAGACGAGCTCACCGGGGAGCTGTTTTTT; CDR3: CASSVDELTGELFF
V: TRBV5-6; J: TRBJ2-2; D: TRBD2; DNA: TGTGCCAGCAGACAATTTGGGAGGGGAGCGTCCGGGGAGCTGTTTTTT; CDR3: CASRQFGRGASGELFF
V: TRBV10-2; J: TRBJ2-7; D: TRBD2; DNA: TGCGCCAGTCGACTAGCCCAAGAGGACGAGCAGTACTTC; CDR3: CASRLAQEDEQYF
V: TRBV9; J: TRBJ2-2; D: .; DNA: TGTGCCAGCAGCCCAAGCTACGGGGAGCTGTTTTTT; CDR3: CASSPSYGELFF
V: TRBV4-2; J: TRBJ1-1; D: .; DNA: TGTGCCAGCAGCCGAGACAATAACCGGTACACTGAAGCTTTCTTT; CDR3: CASSRDNNRYTEAFF
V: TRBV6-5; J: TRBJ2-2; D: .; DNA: TGTGCCAGCAGCCCGCTGGTCAACGGGGAGCTGTTTTTT; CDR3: CASSPLVNGELFF